These 32 T cell receptor beta chains were sequenced from one sample in a study of T cells in Graves' hyperthyroidism and ophthalmopathy. Regions amplified from RNA transcripts were the TCR beta CDR3 regions. The primer set for the first-round RT-PCR of the TCR CDR3 was HTBI. TCRdb recomputed calls from the multiplex PCR reads with MiXCR, one row per CDR3 protein. The sample has a few hundred thousand distinct CDR3 sequences; about 45% are singletons. The source material was peripheral blood or thyroid tissue (not recorded which). The receptors stem from an adult woman with Graves' disease, either hyperthyroidism or ophthalmopathy (not recorded which).

The J gene is TRBJ1-2, the V gene TRBV4-1, with 7 bases fitting TRBD1. This CDR3 has 16 residues. The junction had 10 bases not matched to a gene; V was cut back by 1 base and J by 5 bases. The germline V gene has CDR1 MGHRA and CDR2 YSYEKL. CDR3 sequence (DNA): TGCGCCAGCAGCCAAGGACCGGGACAGACAACTTATGGCTACACCTTC. It codes for CASSQGPGQTTYGYTF.

The genes are TRBV10-3 and TRBJ1-2; 7 nucleotides align to TRBD1. The germline CDR1 and CDR2 sequences are ENHRY and SYGVKD. Trimming took 5 bases from V and 8 from J; bases not matched to a gene: 8. CDR3 length: 13 residues. In DNA, the CDR3 is TGTGCCATCAGTCCACAGGGGTCACGAGGCTACACCTTC. The encoded protein is CAISPQGSRGYTF.

The chain couples TRBV28 to TRBJ1-5; tentatively, D is TRBD1 (5 bases). Germline V CDR1 and CDR2: MDHEN, SYDVKM. V lost 11 bases and J 4 bases, leaving 15 bases between the germline ends. This CDR3 is 13 amino acids long. The CDR3 loop reads CAWGVRENQPQHF. The CDR3 DNA reads as TGTGCCTGGGGGGTGAGAGAGAATCAGCCCCAGCATTTT.

This clonotype was observed once. V is TRBV19 and J is TRBJ2-6; 10 bases match TRBD2. Germline assignment: CDR1 LNHDA and CDR2 SQIVND (reference sequence). Trimming took 3 bases from V and 4 from J; bases not matched to a gene: 9. This CDR3 is built from 18 residues. The CDR3 here is CASSMGPSGSTGANVLTF. DNA for the CDR3: TGTGCCAGTAGTATGGGGCCTAGCGGGAGTACCGGGGCCAACGTCCTGACTTTC.

In its sample, this clonotype was seen many times. This CDR3 is CASSLIRAGANVLTF. Here the CDR3 DNA reads TGCGCCAGCAGCTTGATTAGGGCTGGGGCCAACGTCCTGACTTTC. V is TRBV5-1 and J is TRBJ2-6; D remains unclear. CDR3 length: 15 residues. Germline CDR1 SGHRS, CDR2 YFSETQ. V was shortened by 1 base and J by 2 bases, with 7 bases between the two germline ends.

This chain's CDR3 is CASSLEGLTAYEQYF. The CDR3 DNA reads TGTGCCAGCAGCTTAGAAGGCTTGACCGCTTACGAGCAGTACTTC. V and J are TRBV7-2 and TRBJ2-7; D is unresolved. The germline CDR1 and CDR2 sequences are SGHTA and FQGNSA. This CDR3 has 15 residues. Trimming took off 1 base at V and 4 bases at J, with 14 bases between the two ends.

This clonotype was observed many times. This chain joins TRBV7-9 and TRBJ1-2, with D hard to call. The germline CDR1 and CDR2 sequences are SEHNR and FQNEAQ (reference sequence). V gave up 6 bases and J gave up 6 bases, with 14 bases separating them. CDR3 size: 13 residues. Here the CDR3 DNA reads TGTGCCAGCAGTGAATGGTACAGTAATGGCTACACCTTC. Translating gives CASSEWYSNGYTF.

About this clonotype: Since a much larger clone is just one base distant, this may be a read error. Here the CDR3 omits its conserved ending phenylalanine or tryptophan, so a read error is the likely source. The V gene is TRBV19, the J gene TRBJ2-7; D call uncertain. The CDR3 is made up of 15 amino acids. The V and J ends lost 7 bases and 2 bases respectively, with 18 bases between them. Germline V gives CDR1 LNHDA, CDR2 SQIVND (reference sequence). In DNA, the CDR3 is TGTGCCAGTACTGGCCCTGGTGGAGTTCCCTACGAGCAGTACTGC. This translates into CASTGPGGVPYEQYC.

The chain uses TRBV24-1 and TRBJ1-5; 7 nucleotides match TRBD1. Germline V CDR1 and CDR2: KGHDR, SFDVKD. The CDR3 runs 15 residues. The V and J ends lost 6 bases and 0 bases, in that order; junction bases with no gene match: 4. Here the CDR3 DNA reads TGTGCCACCAGTACGACAGGGAGTAGCAATCAGCCCCAGCATTTT. Encoded protein: CATSTTGSSNQPQHF.

The chain recombines TRBV6-6 with TRBJ1-5; the match to TRBD1 covers 8 bases. Germline CDR1 is MNHNY and CDR2 is SVGAGI (reference sequence). With V trimmed by 7 bases and J by 3 bases, 5 bases remained unmatched. The CDR3 consists of 14 residues. The CDR3 loop reads CASTSTGDNQPQHF. DNA of the CDR3: TGTGCCAGCACCTCGACAGGGGACAATCAGCCCCAGCATTTT.

CDR3 sequence reads: CASSLFGGSPLHF. CDR3 DNA: TGTGCCAGCAGCTTGTTCGGGGGTTCACCCCTCCACTTT. The chain employs TRBV5-4 and TRBJ1-6; weak D call: TRBD1 (5 bases). The germline V gene encodes CDR1 SGHNT and CDR2 YYREEE (reference sequence). The CDR3 is 13 amino acids. Trimming shortened V by 1 base and J by 9 bases, and 8 bases separated the two germline ends.

The chain combines TRBV19 with TRBJ1-2; D call uncertain. The CDR3 has 11 amino acids. The ends were cut back, 10 bases at V and 6 bases at J, with 12 bases in the middle. The V gene's germline CDR1 is LNHDA and CDR2 SQIVND (reference sequence). The CDR3 DNA is TGTGCCACTCGGAGAGTGGATGGCTACACCTTC. Its protein product is CATRRVDGYTF.

The genes are TRBV19 and TRBJ1-5; D possibly corresponds to TRBD1 (5 bases). Looked up from germline, CDR1 is LNHDA and CDR2 is SQIVND (reference sequence). V gave up 5 bases and J gave up 6 bases, with 14 bases separating them. The CDR3 covers 14 residues. CDR3: CASSPQKGSQPQHF. DNA for the CDR3: TGTGCCAGTAGTCCGCAAAAGGGGAGTCAGCCCCAGCATTTT.

This clonotype was picked up one time. The V gene is TRBV20-1, the J gene TRBJ1-2, with TRBD1 matching over 9 bases. The germline CDR1 and CDR2 sequences are DFQATT and SNEGSKA (reference sequence). The CDR3 length is 13 residues. Trimming removed 6 bases from V and 2 bases from J; junction bases left unmatched: 4. The CDR3 DNA sequence: TGCAGTGCAGCCGGGACAGGGAACTATGGCTACACCTTC. Translating gives CSAAGTGNYGYTF.

The chain carries TRBV20-1 and TRBJ1-4; tentative D call: TRBD1 (5 bases). CDR3 length: 12 residues. Germline lookup yields CDR1 DFQATT and CDR2 SNEGSKA (reference sequence). V lost 5 bases and J 3 bases, leaving 7 bases between the germline ends. The CDR3 DNA sequence: TGCAGTGCTTCGACAGCTAATGAAAAACTGTTTTTT. Amino acids: CSASTANEKLFF.

This chain connects TRBV5-5 to TRBJ2-7; 7 bases fit TRBD1. V was clipped by 5 bases and J by 2 bases; unmatched bases: 7. The V gene's germline CDR1 is SGHKS and CDR2 YYEKEE (reference sequence). The CDR3 totals 14 residues. The CDR3: CASRPRDRTYEQYF. The CDR3 region has the DNA TGTGCCAGCAGGCCGAGGGACAGAACCTACGAGCAGTACTTC. The whole variable domain, filled in from reference TRBV5-5 and TRBJ2-7, reads DAGVTQSPTHLIKTRGQQVTLRCSPISGHKSVSWYQQVLGQGPQFIFQYYEKEERGRGNFPDRFSARQFPNYSSELNVNALLLGDSALYLCASRPRDRTYEQYFGPGTRLTVT.

The chain is built from TRBV4-2 and TRBJ1-6; a possible D gene is TRBD1 (6 bases). Trimming stripped 5 bases from V and 9 bases from J, with 17 bases between. The CDR3 extends over 15 amino acids. The germline gives CDR1 LGHNA, CDR2 YNFKEQ. The CDR3 DNA sequence: TGTGCCAGCAGCACCGGCAGGGGACATATTTCACCCCTCCACTTT. Its translation: CASSTGRGHISPLHF.

This clonotype was detected ten times or more. The chain combines TRBV19 with TRBJ2-2; D is unresolved. The CDR3 is 16 amino acids. V lost 6 bases and J lost 4, with 18 bases in between. CDR1 is LNHDA, CDR2 SQIVND, per germline (reference sequence). CDR3 DNA: TGTGCCAGTAGCCCCTTGCACGAGGAGAGCACCGGGGAGCTGTTTTTT. This codes for CASSPLHEESTGELFF. Drawing the rest from reference TRBV19 and TRBJ2-2, the complete variable domain is DGGITQSPKYLFRKEGQNVTLSCEQNLNHDAMYWYRQDPGQGLRLIYYSQIVNDFQKGDIAEGYSVSREKKESFPLTVTSAQKNPTAFYLCASSPLHEESTGELFFGEGSRLTVL.

This clonotype has only one observation. One end of the junction does not line up with germline, which may come from a read error. This sequence joins TRBV6-1 and TRBJ1-2, with 8 bases matching TRBD1. The CDR3 runs 13 residues. Germline loops: CDR1 MNHNS, CDR2 SASEGT. This CDR3 is CASSEARGQEILF. CDR3 in DNA: TGCGCCAGCAGTGAAGCGAGGGGACAGGAGATCCTCTTC.

This clonotype was seen at least ten times. The chain couples TRBV7-9 to TRBJ2-2; possibly TRBD1 or TRBD2 for D (5 bases each). The CDR3 is made up of 18 amino acids. Trimming shortened V by 1 base and J by 1 base, and 16 bases separated the two germline ends. CDR1 is SEHNR and CDR2 is FQNEAQ in the germline V gene (reference sequence). CDR3 loop: CASSLVFSGTKNTGELFF. The CDR3 coding sequence is TGTGCCAGCAGCTTAGTGTTTTCCGGGACCAAGAACACCGGGGAGCTGTTTTTT.

This clonotype occurred a few times. J is TRBJ1-2 and V is TRBV7-9; perhaps TRBD1 as D (5 bases). CDR1 and CDR2 from the germline V gene are SEHNR and FQNEAQ (reference sequence). The CDR3 spans 12 residues. V lost 6 bases, J lost 5 bases, and 10 bases lay in between. The CDR3 DNA follows: TGTGCCAGCAGTCAGGGAGAGTATGGCTACACCTTC. Translation gives CASSQGEYGYTF. The full variable domain, in which reference TRBV7-9 and TRBJ1-2 provide the parts outside the CDR3, is DTGVSQNPRHKITKRGQNVTFRCDPISEHNRLYWYRQTLGQGPEFLTYFQNEAQLEKSRLLSDRFSAERPKGSFSTLEIQRTEQGDSAMYLCASSQGEYGYTFGSGTRLTVV.

J is TRBJ1-3 and V is TRBV9; D remains unclear. The CDR3 consists of 16 residues. From germline, CDR1 is SGDLS and CDR2 YYNGEE. The V and J ends lost 0 bases and 0 bases respectively, with 10 bases between them. CDR3 DNA sequence: TGTGCCAGCAGCGTAGTGGCAGGTGACTCTGGAAACACCATATATTTT. This encodes CASSVVAGDSGNTIYF.

This clonotype was counted a few times. A much larger clone sits a single nucleotide away, making a read error possible. This chain joins TRBV13 and TRBJ1-2; no definite D call. Germline values: CDR1 PRHDT, CDR2 FYEKMQ (reference sequence). Between the trimmed V and J ends, which lost 5 bases and 4 bases, there was a span of 11 bases. The CDR3 covers 13 residues. CDR3 amino acids: CASSLQEVYGYTF. The CDR3 coding sequence is TGTGCCAGCAGCCTGCAGGAGGTCTATGGCTACACCTTC.

The rearrangement links TRBV12-3 or TRBV12-4 to TRBJ1-5; 9 positions match TRBD1. This CDR3 region has 18 residues. V shed 6 bases and J 6 bases; nucleotides not matched to a gene: 18. The CDR3 DNA follows: TGTGCCAGCAGGGGAGGGGACAGGGAAATGGTGGTGGGTCAGCCCCAGCATTTT. Translation gives CASRGGDREMVVGQPQHF.

V and J are TRBV2 and TRBJ1-5; TRBD1 is a possible D gene (5 bases). The germline gives CDR1 SNHLY, CDR2 FYNNEI. This CDR3 is built from 14 residues. Trimming shortened V by 4 bases and J by 3 bases, and 10 bases separated the two germline ends. The DNA of the CDR3 is TGTGCCAGCAGTGGGGGACCGCTCAATCAGCCCCAGCATTTT. Translation gives CASSGGPLNQPQHF.

This chain uses TRBV30 with TRBJ2-7; no firm D call. V was shortened by 2 bases and J by 3 bases, with 14 bases between the two germline ends. The CDR3 has 14 amino acids. Germline V CDR1 and CDR2: GTSNPN, SVGIG (reference sequence). The CDR3 coding sequence is TGTGCCTGGAGTCCTCCGGGTACCCTCTACGAGCAGTACTTC. Translated: CAWSPPGTLYEQYF.

This clonotype was seen a handful of times. The chain recombines TRBV18 with TRBJ1-1, with a tentative D call TRBD1 (5 bases). The CDR3 spans 12 residues. Trimming took off 6 bases at V and 7 bases at J, with 12 bases between the two ends. Germline CDR1 and CDR2: KGHSH and LQKENI. The CDR3 loop is CASSADNFEAFF. CDR3 coding DNA: TGTGCCAGCTCCGCGGACAACTTTGAAGCTTTCTTT. Supplemented by reference TRBV18 and TRBJ1-1, the full variable domain reads NAGVMQNPRHLVRRRGQEARLRCSPMKGHSHVYWYRQLPEEGLKFMVYLQKENIIDESGMPKERFSAEFPKEGPSILRIQQVVRGDSAAYFCASSADNFEAFFGQGTRLTVV.

This clonotype was seen ten or more times. The chain recombines TRBV7-9 with TRBJ2-7; D is uncertain. In germline, CDR1 is SEHNR, CDR2 FQNEAQ (reference sequence). V shed 5 bases and J shed 2 bases, with 13 bases lying between them. This CDR3 comprises 14 residues. CDR3 region: CASSPRTQTYEQYF. In DNA, the CDR3 is TGTGCCAGCAGCCCTAGGACCCAAACCTACGAGCAGTACTTC.

The CDR3 coding sequence is TGTGCCAGCAGGCTGGGGAGGGCCTACCAAGAGACCCAGTACTTC. Translation: CASRLGRAYQETQYF. The chain is built from TRBV7-9 and TRBJ2-5; 7 bases align to TRBD2. Germline CDR1 is SEHNR and CDR2 is FQNEAQ (reference sequence). V trimming: 6 bases; J trimming: 0 bases; junction bases outside the gene matches: 7. The CDR3 has 15 amino acids.

This clonotype has ten or more counts. V usage is TRBV5-1 and J usage is TRBJ1-1, with no clear D. CDR3 length: 14 amino acids. Germline CDR1 and CDR2: SGHRS and YFSETQ. V dropped 0 bases and J dropped 0 bases, with 6 bases sitting between them. The CDR3 sequence is CASSLDSLNTEAFF. CDR3 DNA: TGCGCCAGCAGCTTGGACAGCTTGAACACTGAAGCTTTCTTT.

The chain has TRBV27 and TRBJ2-3; TRBD2 matches at 8 bases. This CDR3 has 14 amino acids. Germline V gene data show CDR1 as MNHEY and CDR2 as SMNVEV (reference sequence). After removal of 6 bases from V and 0 bases from J, the junction contained 2 bases not matched to a gene. The CDR3 is CASSGLASTDTQYF. The CDR3 region has the DNA TGTGCCAGCAGCGGACTAGCTAGCACAGATACGCAGTATTTT.

V is TRBV10-3 and J is TRBJ2-1; TRBD1 matches at 7 bases. The CDR3 loop spans 16 amino acids. Germline assignment: CDR1 ENHRY and CDR2 SYGVKD. V shed 2 bases, J shed 12 bases, and the junction held 16 bases outside the gene matches. The CDR3 loop reads CAISERSDRSSGGQFF. The DNA for the CDR3 is TGTGCCATCAGTGAGCGATCGGACAGGAGCTCTGGGGGGCAGTTCTTC.